One sample yielded the 13 T cell receptor beta chains listed below, sequenced in a study of T cell responses to AZD1222 COVID-19 vaccine. The method was immunoSEQ multiplex PCR; TCRdb's version includes in-frame clones alone and lacks a portion of them. The table includes some 200,000 clones, 93% detected once. Material: peripheral blood, obtained on day 0 of MenACWY control vaccination. Receptor source: an adult in good health.

The genes are TRBV2 and TRBJ2-2; D possibly corresponds to TRBD1 (6 bases). Germline V lookup: CDR1 SNHLY, CDR2 FYNNEI. Trimming stripped 7 bases from V and 1 base from J, with 7 bases between. The CDR3 has 13 residues. The CDR3 loop reads CASTQGNTGELFF. The CDR3 region has the DNA TGTGCCAGCACACAGGGGAACACCGGGGAGCTGTTTTTT.

The CDR3 coding sequence is TGCGCCAGCAGCCAAACCAGTGAAGGGGGAGGGTACTTC. This translates into CASSQTSEGGGYF. The chain has TRBV5-1 and TRBJ2-7, with D perhaps given as TRBD1 or TRBD2 (6 bases each). V lost 4 bases, J lost 12 bases, and 20 bases lay in between. The CDR3 runs 13 residues. Germline V gene lookup returns CDR1 SGHRS and CDR2 YFSETQ.

The chain uses TRBV28 and TRBJ2-7; D might be TRBD1 or TRBD2, each matching 6 bases. Trimming stripped 7 bases from V and 2 bases from J, with 15 bases between. The CDR3 extends over 14 amino acids. The germline CDR1 and CDR2 sequences are MDHEN and SYDVKM. The CDR3 loop reads CASKGGGTTYEQYF. CDR3 DNA: TGTGCCAGCAAGGGGGGTGGCACCACCTACGAGCAGTACTTC.

The chain combines TRBV5-1 with TRBJ2-3; TRBD2 matches at 11 bases. There are 17 residues in the CDR3. J was trimmed by 2 bases and V by 3 bases; bases with no gene match: 8. CDR1 and CDR2 (germline): SGHRS, YFSETQ. The CDR3, as DNA: TGCGCCAGCAGCTCCGAAACTAGCGGGGGACCCACAGATACGCAGTATTTT. Amino acid sequence: CASSSETSGGPTDTQYF.

V is TRBV30 and J is TRBJ2-3; a possible D gene is TRBD1 (6 bases). There are 15 residues in the CDR3. V was pared by 5 bases and J by 2 bases, with 17 bases between. The germline V gene has CDR1 GTSNPN and CDR2 SVGIG (reference sequence). This CDR3 is CAWVWNRDNTDTQYF. The CDR3, as DNA: TGTGCCTGGGTTTGGAACAGGGATAACACAGATACGCAGTATTTT.

V gene TRBV4-1 combines with J gene TRBJ1-5, with no clear D. This CDR3 spans 15 amino acids. Germline-derived CDR1 and CDR2 are MGHRA and YSYEKL. With 0 bases removed from V and 6 bases from J, the gap between germline ends came to 12 bases. This CDR3 reads CASSQEEGKGQPQHF. CDR3 DNA: TGCGCCAGCAGCCAAGAAGAGGGTAAAGGTCAGCCCCAGCATTTT.

The chain carries TRBV7-9 and TRBJ1-3; D uncertain. V was clipped by 3 bases and J by 0 bases, with 9 bases between them. CDR3 length: 15 amino acids. Germline V gives CDR1 SEHNR, CDR2 FQNEAQ (reference sequence). CDR3 in amino acids: CASSFTAISGNTIYF. CDR3 sequence (DNA): TGTGCCAGCAGCTTTACAGCGATCTCTGGAAACACCATATATTTT.

The chain combines TRBV19 with TRBJ1-1; D is unresolved. The V gene's germline CDR1 is LNHDA and CDR2 SQIVND (reference sequence). CDR3 size: 11 residues. V was clipped by 3 bases and J by 10 bases, with 9 bases between them. CDR3 protein: CASSIRGLAFF. The CDR3 bases are TGTGCCAGTAGTATTAGAGGGTTAGCTTTCTTT.

The chain is built from TRBV4-3 and TRBJ1-4; 9 bases are a match to TRBD1. Germline lookup yields CDR1 LGHNA and CDR2 YSLEER. There are 17 residues in the CDR3. V was clipped by 4 bases and J by 5 bases; unmatched bases: 11. CDR3 DNA sequence: TGCGCCAGCAGCCGATTAATACAGGGGGCGAACAATGAAAAACTGTTTTTT. This gives the protein CASSRLIQGANNEKLFF.

The rearrangement links TRBV10-1 to TRBJ2-5; D may correspond to TRBD1 or TRBD2 (6 bases each). The germline gives CDR1 WNHNN, CDR2 SYGVQD (reference sequence). Trimming removed 2 bases from V and 7 bases from J, with 14 bases in between. This CDR3 spans 14 amino acids. The CDR3 coding sequence is TGCGCCAGCAGTGAGCTGGGCAGGGGAGGGACCCAGTACTTC. It yields the protein CASSELGRGGTQYF.

This chain joins TRBV3-1 (or the pseudogene TRBV3-2) and TRBJ2-5, with 7 bases that match TRBD2. With 4 bases clipped from V and 4 bases from J, the junction kept 0 bases outside the gene matches. This CDR3 comprises 12 residues. Per the germline V gene, CDR1 is LGHDT and CDR2 is YNNKEL (reference sequence). The CDR3 coding sequence is TGTGCCAGCAGCCGGGAGGGAGAGACCCAGTACTTC. Amino acids: CASSREGETQYF.

This clone was counted once. The chain joins TRBV18 to TRBJ1-5; D gene unclear. Trimming shortened V by 2 bases and J by 7 bases, and 9 bases separated the two germline ends. This CDR3 region has 13 residues. Germline lookup yields CDR1 KGHSH and CDR2 LQKENI. As DNA, the CDR3 is TGTGCCAGCTCACCAGTCCGGGAGCAGCCCCAGCATTTT. This encodes CASSPVREQPQHF.

V gene TRBV2 combines with J gene TRBJ1-3; D call uncertain. This CDR3 is 14 amino acids long. Looked up from germline, CDR1 is SNHLY and CDR2 is FYNNEI. Between the trimmed V and J ends, which lost 5 bases and 0 bases, there was a span of 8 bases. This chain's CDR3 is CASSPGISGNTIYF. The CDR3 nucleotides are TGTGCCAGCAGTCCGGGGATCTCTGGAAACACCATATATTTT.